This is a list of T cell receptor beta chains from one sample in a study of blood T cell repertoires in COVID-19. Produced via immunoSEQ multiplex PCR; TCRdb's table is partial and in-frame only. The sample holds 400,000 to 450,000 clones, 89% seen once. Sequencing was performed on peripheral blood. The receptors come from a woman between 35 and 50 years old with COVID-19, enrolled during active disease. Both conserved end residues are part of each CDR3. Rows may omit the clone size; those that give it use once, few, many or a size class.

abundance | v_gene | CDR3aa
- | TRBV28 | CASSQGQGASGNTIYF
- | TRBV4-3 | CASSPRDKDPYEQYF
- | TRBV7-9 | CASSPGQGNTEAFF
- | TRBV11-3 | CASSRRGPNEQFF
- | TRBV6-1 | CASSEIGHYTDTQYF
- | TRBV10-3 | CAISESRQGDGYTF
- | TRBV27 | CASSLVGQGAKGNEKLFF
- | TRBV5-4 | CASSAGQGETQYF
- | TRBV6-5 | CASSYSGATNEKLFF
- | TRBV2 | CASSVRDISYNEQFF
- | TRBV28 | CASSLISGSANTGELFF
- | TRBV5-8 | CASSLGRRDSPLHF
- | TRBV2 | CAGTRDSSGSPLHF
- | TRBV5-8 | CASSPGGQTSEKLFF
- | TRBV4-3 | CASSQVRSRVYEKLFF
- | TRBV29-1 | CSVGRAQETQYF
- | TRBV4-3 | CASSQERSQGTNEKLFF
- | TRBV28 | CASSFTSGSDEQFF
- | TRBV5-4 | CASSPRDRGFPEAFF
- | TRBV7-9 | CASSVLKGAEAFF
- | TRBV7-9 | CASSFDGGPKGYTF
once | TRBV19 | CASSPTGGYTEAFF
- | TRBV6-6 | CASSSGTGFYNSPLHF
once | TRBV5-5 | CASSWGQGANTEAFF
few | TRBV6-2/TRBV6-3 | CASSPPSLGGETQYF
- | TRBV5-1 | CASSLGGGGQPQHF
- | TRBV6-2/TRBV6-3 | CASSYLSGATYEQYF
- | TRBV9 | CASSVARGNTIYF
few | TRBV10-3 | CATYGGAKEPQHF
- | TRBV2 | CASRSSGNTIYF
- | TRBV2 | CASGREGYEQYF
- | TRBV6-4 | CASSPGQSNSPLHF
- | TRBV19 | CASSIEGAQAFF
- | TRBV7-2 | CASSLGAGGSQETQYF
- | TRBV5-6 | CASSSNRQSQALQPQHF
- | TRBV7-9 | CASSLPGLAGGHRDTQYF
- | TRBV18 | CASSPFTGAGAYNEQFF
once | TRBV30 | CARGQGVRDYGYTF
- | TRBV7-2 | CASSSHPGQGAEQYF
- | TRBV6-5 | CASSYGGSQPQHF
- | TRBV2 | CASSEHGEGYTF
- | TRBV28 | CASSSLRSGLNEKLFF
- | TRBV21-1 | CASTIPERGTSTDTQYF
- | TRBV9 | CASSVGWGPSYYEQYF
once | TRBV28 | CASVQGALYQETQYF
few | TRBV19 | CASSRRQVLGNQPQHF